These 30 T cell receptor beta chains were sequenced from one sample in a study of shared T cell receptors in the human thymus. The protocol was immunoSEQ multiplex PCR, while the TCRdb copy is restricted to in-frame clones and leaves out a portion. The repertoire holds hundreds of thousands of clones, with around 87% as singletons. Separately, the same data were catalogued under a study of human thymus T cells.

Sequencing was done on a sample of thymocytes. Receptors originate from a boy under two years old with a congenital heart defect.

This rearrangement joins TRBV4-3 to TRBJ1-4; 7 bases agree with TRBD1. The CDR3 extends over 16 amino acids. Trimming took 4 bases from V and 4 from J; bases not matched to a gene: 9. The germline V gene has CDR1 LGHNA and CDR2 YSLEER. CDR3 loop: CASSPRPGQYNEKLFF. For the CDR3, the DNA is TGCGCCAGCAGCCCCCGTCCGGGACAGTATAATGAAAAACTGTTTTTT.

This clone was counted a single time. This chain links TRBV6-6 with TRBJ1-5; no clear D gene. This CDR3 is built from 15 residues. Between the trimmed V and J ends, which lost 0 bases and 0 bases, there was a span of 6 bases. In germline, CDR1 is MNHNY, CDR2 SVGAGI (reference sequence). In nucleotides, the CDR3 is TGTGCCAGCAGTTACTCGCGGCATAGCAATCAGCCCCAGCATTTT. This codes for CASSYSRHSNQPQHF.

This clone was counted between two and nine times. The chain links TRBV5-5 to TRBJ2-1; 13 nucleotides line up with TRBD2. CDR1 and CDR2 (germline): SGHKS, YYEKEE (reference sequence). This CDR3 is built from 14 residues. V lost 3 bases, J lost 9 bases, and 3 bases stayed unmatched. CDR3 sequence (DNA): TGTGCCAGCAGCTGGGGACTAGCGGGAATTGAGCAGTTCTTC. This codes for CASSWGLAGIEQFF.

The CDR3 DNA follows: TGTGCCAGCTATGGGGGGGGGACAGGGCCCGAGCAGTACTTC. Its translation is CASYGGGTGPEQYF. V is TRBV28 and J is TRBJ2-7; TRBD1 matches 9 bases. CDR1 and CDR2 (germline): MDHEN, SYDVKM. The V segment lost 8 bases and the J segment 6 bases; nucleotides outside the gene matches: 11. This CDR3 has 14 amino acids.

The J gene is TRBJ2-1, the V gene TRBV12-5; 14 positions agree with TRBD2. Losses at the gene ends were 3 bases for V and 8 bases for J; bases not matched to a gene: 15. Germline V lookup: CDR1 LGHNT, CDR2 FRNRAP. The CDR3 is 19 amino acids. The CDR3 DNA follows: TGTGCTAGTGGTTTTTTAGCCACCCCGGGACTAGCGGGAGTCTATGAGCAGTTCTTC. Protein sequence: CASGFLATPGLAGVYEQFF.

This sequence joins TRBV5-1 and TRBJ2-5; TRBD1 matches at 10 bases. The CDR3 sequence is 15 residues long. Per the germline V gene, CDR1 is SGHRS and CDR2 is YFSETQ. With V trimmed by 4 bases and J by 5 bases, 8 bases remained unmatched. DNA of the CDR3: TGCGCCAGCAGCGGAGGGACAGGGGAGGGGGAGACCCAGTACTTC. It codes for CASSGGTGEGETQYF.

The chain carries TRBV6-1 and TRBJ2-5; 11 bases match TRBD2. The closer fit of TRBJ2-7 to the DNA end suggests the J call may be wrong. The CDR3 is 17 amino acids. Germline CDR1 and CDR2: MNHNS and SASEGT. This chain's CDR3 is CASSVLTSGNRSYEQYF. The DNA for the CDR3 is TGTGCCAGCAGTGTATTGACTAGCGGGAACAGATCCTACGAGCAGTACTTC.

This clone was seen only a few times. CDR3: CASSQDLSPAYEQYF. DNA of the CDR3: TGCGCCAGCAGCCAAGATCTCTCCCCAGCCTACGAGCAGTACTTC. The rearrangement joins TRBV4-1 to TRBJ2-7; D gene unclear. This CDR3 contains 15 residues. Trimming left V 0 bases short and J 2 bases short, with 11 bases between. Per germline, CDR1 MGHRA and CDR2 YSYEKL.

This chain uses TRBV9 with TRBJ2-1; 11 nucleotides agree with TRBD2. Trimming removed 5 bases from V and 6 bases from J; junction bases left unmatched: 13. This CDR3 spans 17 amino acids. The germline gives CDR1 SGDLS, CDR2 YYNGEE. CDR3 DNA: TGTGCCAGCAGTGAGGGGCCCCTAGCGGGGGGTCCCAATGAGCAGTTCTTC. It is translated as CASSEGPLAGGPNEQFF.

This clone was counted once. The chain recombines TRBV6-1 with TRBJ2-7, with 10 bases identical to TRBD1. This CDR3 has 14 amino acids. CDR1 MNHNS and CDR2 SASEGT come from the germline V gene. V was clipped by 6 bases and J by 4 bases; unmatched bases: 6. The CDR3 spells CASSGDRGYYEQYF. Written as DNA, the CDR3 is TGTGCCAGCAGCGGGGACAGGGGATATTACGAGCAGTACTTC.

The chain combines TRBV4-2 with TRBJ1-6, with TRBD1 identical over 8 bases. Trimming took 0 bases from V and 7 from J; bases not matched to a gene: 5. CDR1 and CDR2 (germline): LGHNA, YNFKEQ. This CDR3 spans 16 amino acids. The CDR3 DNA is TGTGCCAGCAGCCAAGAGGAAACAGGGGGAAATTCACCCCTCCACTTT. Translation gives CASSQEETGGNSPLHF.

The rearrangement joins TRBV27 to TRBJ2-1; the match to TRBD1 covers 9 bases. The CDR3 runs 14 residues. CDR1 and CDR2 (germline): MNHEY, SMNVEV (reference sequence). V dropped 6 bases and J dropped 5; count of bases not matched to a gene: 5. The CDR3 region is CASRSQGADNEQFF. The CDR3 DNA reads TGTGCCAGCAGATCACAGGGGGCTGACAATGAGCAGTTCTTC.

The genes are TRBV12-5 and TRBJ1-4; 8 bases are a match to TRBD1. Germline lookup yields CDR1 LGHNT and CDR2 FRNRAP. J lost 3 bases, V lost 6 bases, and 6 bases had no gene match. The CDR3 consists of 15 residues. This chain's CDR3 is CASGPTGVANEKLFF. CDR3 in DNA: TGTGCTAGTGGGCCGACAGGGGTGGCTAATGAAAAACTGTTTTTT.

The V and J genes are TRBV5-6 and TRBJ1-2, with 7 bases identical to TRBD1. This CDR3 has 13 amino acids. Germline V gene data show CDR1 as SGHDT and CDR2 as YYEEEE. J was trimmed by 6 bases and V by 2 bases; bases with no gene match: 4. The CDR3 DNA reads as TGTGCCAGCAGCTTCCGGGACAGACATGGCTACACCTTC. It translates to CASSFRDRHGYTF.

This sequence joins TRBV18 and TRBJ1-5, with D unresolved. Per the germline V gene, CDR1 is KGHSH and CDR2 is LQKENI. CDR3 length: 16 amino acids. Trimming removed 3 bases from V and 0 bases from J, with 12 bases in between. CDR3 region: CASSPRGPNSNQPQHF. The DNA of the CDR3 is TGTGCCAGCTCACCGCGAGGGCCTAATAGCAATCAGCCCCAGCATTTT.

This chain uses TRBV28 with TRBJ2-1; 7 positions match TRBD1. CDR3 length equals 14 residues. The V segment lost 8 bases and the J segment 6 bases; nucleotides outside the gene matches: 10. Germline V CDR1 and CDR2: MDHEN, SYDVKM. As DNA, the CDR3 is TGTGCCAGCTTTGACAGGGCTTGGGGCAATGAGCAGTTCTTC. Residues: CASFDRAWGNEQFF.

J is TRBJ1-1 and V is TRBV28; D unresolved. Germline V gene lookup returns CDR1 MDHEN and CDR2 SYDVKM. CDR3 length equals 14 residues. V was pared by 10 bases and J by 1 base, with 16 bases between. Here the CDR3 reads CATRKERTNTEAFF. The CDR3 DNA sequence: TGTGCCACTCGTAAAGAGCGTACGAACACTGAAGCTTTCTTT.

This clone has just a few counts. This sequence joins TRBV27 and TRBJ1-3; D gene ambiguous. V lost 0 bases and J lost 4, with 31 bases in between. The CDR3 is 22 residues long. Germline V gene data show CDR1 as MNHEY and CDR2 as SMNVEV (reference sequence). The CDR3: CASSLSAPVRGSSPKPGNTIYF. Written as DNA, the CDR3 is TGTGCCAGCAGTTTATCAGCCCCCGTTCGGGGTAGCTCTCCTAAACCGGGAAACACCATATATTTT.

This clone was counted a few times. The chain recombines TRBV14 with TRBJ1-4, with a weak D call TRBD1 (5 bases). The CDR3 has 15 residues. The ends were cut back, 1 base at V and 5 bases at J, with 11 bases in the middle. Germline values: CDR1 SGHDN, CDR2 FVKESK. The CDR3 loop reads CASSQAQGMNEKLFF. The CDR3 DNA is TGTGCCAGCAGCCAAGCTCAGGGTATGAATGAAAAACTGTTTTTT.

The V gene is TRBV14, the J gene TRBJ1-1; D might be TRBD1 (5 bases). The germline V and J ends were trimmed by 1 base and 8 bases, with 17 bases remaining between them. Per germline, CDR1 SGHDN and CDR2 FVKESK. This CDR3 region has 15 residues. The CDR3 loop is CASSQVANLGQEAFF. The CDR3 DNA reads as TGTGCCAGCAGCCAAGTAGCTAATTTGGGGCAAGAAGCTTTCTTT. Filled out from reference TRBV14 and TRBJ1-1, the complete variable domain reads EAGVTQFPSHSVIEKGQTVTLRCDPISGHDNLYWYRRVMGKEIKFLLHFVKESKQDESGMPNNRFLAERTGGTYSTLKVQPAELEDSGVYFCASSQVANLGQEAFFGQGTRLTVV.

The chain's CDR3 is CAGTVSFWNQPQHF. For the CDR3, the DNA is TGTGCAGGAACAGTTTCGTTTTGGAATCAGCCCCAGCATTTT. The gene calls are TRBV19 and TRBJ1-5; no clear D gene. Germline V gene lookup returns CDR1 LNHDA and CDR2 SQIVND (reference sequence). The CDR3 spans 14 residues.

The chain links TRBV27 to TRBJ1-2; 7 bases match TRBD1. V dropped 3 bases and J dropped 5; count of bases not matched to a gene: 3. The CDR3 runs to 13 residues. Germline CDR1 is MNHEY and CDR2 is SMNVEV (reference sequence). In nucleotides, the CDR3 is TGTGCCAGCAGTTTCGACAGGGATTATGGCTACACCTTC. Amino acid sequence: CASSFDRDYGYTF.

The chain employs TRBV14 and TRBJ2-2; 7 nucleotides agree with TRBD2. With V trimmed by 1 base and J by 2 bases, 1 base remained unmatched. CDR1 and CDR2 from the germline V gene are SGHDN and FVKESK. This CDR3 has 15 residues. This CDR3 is CASSQASGNTGELFF. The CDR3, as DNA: TGTGCCAGCAGCCAAGCTAGCGGCAACACCGGGGAGCTGTTTTTT.

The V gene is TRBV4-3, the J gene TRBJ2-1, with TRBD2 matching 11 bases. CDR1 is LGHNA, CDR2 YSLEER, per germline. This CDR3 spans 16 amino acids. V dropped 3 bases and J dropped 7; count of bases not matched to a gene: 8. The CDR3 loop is CASSHVAGGPGNEQFF. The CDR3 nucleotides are TGCGCCAGCAGCCACGTAGCGGGAGGGCCGGGTAATGAGCAGTTCTTC.

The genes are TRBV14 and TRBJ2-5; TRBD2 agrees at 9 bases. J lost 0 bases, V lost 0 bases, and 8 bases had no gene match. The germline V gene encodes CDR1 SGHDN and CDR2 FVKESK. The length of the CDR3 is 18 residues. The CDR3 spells CASSQEGGSGRHQETQYF. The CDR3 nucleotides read TGTGCCAGCAGCCAAGAAGGCGGCAGCGGGAGGCACCAAGAGACCCAGTACTTC.

Here the CDR3 reads CASSPGHSWDRIYYGYTF. CDR3 bases: TGTGCCAGCTCACCAGGACATTCCTGGGACAGGATATACTATGGCTACACCTTC. The chain carries TRBV18 and TRBJ1-2; 8 nucleotides align to TRBD1. Germline V gives CDR1 KGHSH, CDR2 LQKENI. The trim removed 2 bases at V and 3 bases at J, leaving 14 bases unmatched. CDR3 length: 18 amino acids.

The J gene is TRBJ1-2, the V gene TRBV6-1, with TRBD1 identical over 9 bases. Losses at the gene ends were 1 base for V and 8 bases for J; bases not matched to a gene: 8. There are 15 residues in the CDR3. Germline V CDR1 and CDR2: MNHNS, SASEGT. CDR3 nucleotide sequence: TGTGCCAGCAGTGAAGGGGAGACAGGGGGGAACGGCTACACCTTC. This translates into CASSEGETGGNGYTF.

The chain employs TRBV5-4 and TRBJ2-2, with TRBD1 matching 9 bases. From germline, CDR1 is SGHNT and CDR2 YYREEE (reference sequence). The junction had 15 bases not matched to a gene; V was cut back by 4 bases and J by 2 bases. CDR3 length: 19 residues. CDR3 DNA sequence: TGTGCCAGCAGCACAAATACGACCACAGGGGGCCGTAACACCGGGGAGCTGTTTTTT. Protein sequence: CASSTNTTTGGRNTGELFF.

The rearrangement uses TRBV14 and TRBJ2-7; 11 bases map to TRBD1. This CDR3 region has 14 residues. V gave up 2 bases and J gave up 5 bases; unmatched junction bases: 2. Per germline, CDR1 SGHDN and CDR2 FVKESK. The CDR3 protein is CASSQWDRGDEQYF. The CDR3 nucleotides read TGTGCCAGCAGCCAATGGGACAGGGGGGACGAGCAGTACTTC.

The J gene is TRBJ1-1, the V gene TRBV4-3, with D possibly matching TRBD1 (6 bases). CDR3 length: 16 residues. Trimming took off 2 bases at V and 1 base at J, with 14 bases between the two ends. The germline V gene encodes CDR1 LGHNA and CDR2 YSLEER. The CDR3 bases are TGCGCCAGCAGCCAATGGATTGGCAGGGGGAACACTGAAGCTTTCTTT. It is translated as CASSQWIGRGNTEAFF.